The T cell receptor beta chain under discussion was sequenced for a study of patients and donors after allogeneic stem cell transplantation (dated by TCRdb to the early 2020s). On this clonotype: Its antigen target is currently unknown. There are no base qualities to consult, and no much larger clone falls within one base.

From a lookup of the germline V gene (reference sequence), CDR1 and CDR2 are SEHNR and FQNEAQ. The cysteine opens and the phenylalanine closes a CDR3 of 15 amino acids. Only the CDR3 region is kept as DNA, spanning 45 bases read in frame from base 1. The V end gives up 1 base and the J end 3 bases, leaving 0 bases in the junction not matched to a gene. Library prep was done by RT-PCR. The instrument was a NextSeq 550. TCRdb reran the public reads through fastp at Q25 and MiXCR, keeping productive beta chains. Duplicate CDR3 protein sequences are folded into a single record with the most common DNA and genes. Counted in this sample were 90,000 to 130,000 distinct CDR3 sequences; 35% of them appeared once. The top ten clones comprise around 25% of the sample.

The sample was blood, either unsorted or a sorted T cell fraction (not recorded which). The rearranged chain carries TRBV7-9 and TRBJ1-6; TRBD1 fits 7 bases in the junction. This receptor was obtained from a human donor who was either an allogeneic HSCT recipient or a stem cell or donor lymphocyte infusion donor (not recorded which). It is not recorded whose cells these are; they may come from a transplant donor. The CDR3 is CASSLDRGYNSPLHF. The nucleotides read TGTGCCAGCAGCTTAGACAGGGGCTATAATTCACCCCTCCACTTT.